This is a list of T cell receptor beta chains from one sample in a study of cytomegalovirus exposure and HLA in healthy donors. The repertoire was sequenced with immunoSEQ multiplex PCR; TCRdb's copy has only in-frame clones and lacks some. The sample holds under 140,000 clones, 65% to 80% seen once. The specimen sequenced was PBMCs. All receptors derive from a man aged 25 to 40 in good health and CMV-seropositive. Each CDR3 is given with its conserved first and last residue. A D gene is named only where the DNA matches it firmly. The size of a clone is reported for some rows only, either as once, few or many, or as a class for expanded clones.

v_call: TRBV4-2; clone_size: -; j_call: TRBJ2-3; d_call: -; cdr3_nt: TGTGCCAGCAGCCCTTGGATTAGCGACCCAGATACGCAGTATTTT; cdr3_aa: CASSPWISDPDTQYF
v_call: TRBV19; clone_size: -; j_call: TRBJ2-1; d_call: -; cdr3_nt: TGTGCCAGTAGTTTTAACCAGGGCAATGAGCAGTTCTTC; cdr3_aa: CASSFNQGNEQFF
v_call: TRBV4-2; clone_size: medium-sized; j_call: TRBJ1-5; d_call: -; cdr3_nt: TGTGCCAGCAGCCAAGGTCTGCAGGGCGGCAATCAGCCCCAGCATTTT; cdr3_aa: CASSQGLQGGNQPQHF
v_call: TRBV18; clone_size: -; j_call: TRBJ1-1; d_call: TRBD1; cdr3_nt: TGTGCCAGCTCAGGACAGGCCACCTTCGCGAACACTGAAGCTTTCTTT; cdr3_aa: CASSGQATFANTEAFF
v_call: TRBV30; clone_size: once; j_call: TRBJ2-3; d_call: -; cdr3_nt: TGTGCCTCCCGAGCGGGACAGGTATCAGATACGCAGTATTTT; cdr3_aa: CASRAGQVSDTQYF
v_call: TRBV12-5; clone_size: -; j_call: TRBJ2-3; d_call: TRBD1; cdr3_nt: TGTGCTAGTGGTCTGGGACAGGGCCTCACAGATACGCAGTATTTT; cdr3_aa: CASGLGQGLTDTQYF
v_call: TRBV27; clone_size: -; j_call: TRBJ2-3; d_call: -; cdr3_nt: TGTGCCAGCAGCCCGTCGCGGCTCACAGATACGCAGTATTTT; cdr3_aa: CASSPSRLTDTQYF
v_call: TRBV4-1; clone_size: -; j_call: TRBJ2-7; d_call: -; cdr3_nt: TGCGCCAGCAGCCAAGGAGCTGGAGGAGCGGATTTCTACGAGCAGTACTTC; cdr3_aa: CASSQGAGGADFYEQYF
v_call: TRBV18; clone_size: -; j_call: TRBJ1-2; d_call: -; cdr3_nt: TGTGCCAGCTCACCTGGACAGAACTATGGCTACACCTTC; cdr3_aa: CASSPGQNYGYTF
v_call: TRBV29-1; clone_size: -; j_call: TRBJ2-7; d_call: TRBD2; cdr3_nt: TGCAGCGTTAGGACTAGTGAGCTCGAGCAGTACTTC; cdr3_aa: CSVRTSELEQYF
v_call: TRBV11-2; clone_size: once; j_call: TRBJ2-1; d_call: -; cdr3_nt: TGTGCCAGCAGCTTTTATGCAGACTCCTACAATGAGCAGTTCTTC; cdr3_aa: CASSFYADSYNEQFF
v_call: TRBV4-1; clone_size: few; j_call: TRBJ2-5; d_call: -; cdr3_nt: TGCGCCAGCAGCCAACTACCCCCGGAGACCCAGTACTTC; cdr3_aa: CASSQLPPETQYF
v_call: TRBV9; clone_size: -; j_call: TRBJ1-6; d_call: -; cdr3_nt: TGTACCAGCAGCGTAGGGCGGAATAATTCACCCCTCCACTTT; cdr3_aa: CTSSVGRNNSPLHF
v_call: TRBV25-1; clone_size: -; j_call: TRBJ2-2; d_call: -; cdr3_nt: TGTGCCAGTTCCGAGTTGGCCGGGGAGCTGTTTTTT; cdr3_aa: CASSELAGELFF
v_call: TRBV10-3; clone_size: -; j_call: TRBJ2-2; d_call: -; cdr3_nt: TGTGCCATCAGTGCCGGCGGGGCAGCAAACACCGGGGAGCTGTTTTTT; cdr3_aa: CAISAGGAANTGELFF
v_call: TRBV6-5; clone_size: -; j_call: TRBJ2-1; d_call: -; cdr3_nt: TGTGCCAGCGGGGAGCGGGTAGCCTACAATGAGCAGTTCTTC; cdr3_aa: CASGERVAYNEQFF
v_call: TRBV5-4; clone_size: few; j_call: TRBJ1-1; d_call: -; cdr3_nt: TGTGCCAGCAGACGGGGGGTGCTCACTGAAGCTTTCTTT; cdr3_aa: CASRRGVLTEAFF
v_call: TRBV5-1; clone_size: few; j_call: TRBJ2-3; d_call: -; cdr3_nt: TGCGCCAGCAGCTCCGGACTGGGTGATATCACAGATACGCAGTATTTT; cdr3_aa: CASSSGLGDITDTQYF
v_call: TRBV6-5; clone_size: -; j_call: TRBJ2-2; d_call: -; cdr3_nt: TGTGCCAGCAGCGAGGGAGGTACGAACACCGGGGAGCTGTTTTTT; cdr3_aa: CASSEGGTNTGELFF
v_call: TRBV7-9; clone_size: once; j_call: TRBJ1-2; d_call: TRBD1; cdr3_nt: TGTTCCAGCAGCCTTGATTTCGGGACAGGGGACGGGTATGGCTACACCTTC; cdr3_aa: CSSSLDFGTGDGYGYTF
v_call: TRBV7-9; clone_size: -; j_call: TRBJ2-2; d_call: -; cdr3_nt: TGTGCCAGCACCAGGGGCACCGGGGAGCTGTTTTTT; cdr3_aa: CASTRGTGELFF
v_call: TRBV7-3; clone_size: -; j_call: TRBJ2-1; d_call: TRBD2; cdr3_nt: TGTGCCAGCAGCTTAAATTCGGGCCGGGGGGTGAATGAGCAGTTCTTC; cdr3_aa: CASSLNSGRGVNEQFF
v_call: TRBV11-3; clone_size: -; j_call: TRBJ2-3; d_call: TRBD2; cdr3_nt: TGTGCCAGCAGGACCGGGACTAGCGGGGGTACGCAGTATTTT; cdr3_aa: CASRTGTSGGTQYF
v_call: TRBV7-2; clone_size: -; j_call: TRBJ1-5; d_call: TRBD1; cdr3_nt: TGTGCCAGCAGCTTAGTAGGAGGGCAGGGGGATCAGCCCCAGCATTTT; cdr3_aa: CASSLVGGQGDQPQHF
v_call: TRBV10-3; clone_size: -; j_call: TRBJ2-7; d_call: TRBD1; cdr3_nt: TGTGCCACCCGGGACAGACTTTCCTACGAGCAGTACTTC; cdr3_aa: CATRDRLSYEQYF
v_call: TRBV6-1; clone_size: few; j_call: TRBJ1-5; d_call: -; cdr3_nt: TGTGCCAGCTGCACCCTACAGGGAAATCAGCCCCAGCATTTT; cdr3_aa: CASCTLQGNQPQHF
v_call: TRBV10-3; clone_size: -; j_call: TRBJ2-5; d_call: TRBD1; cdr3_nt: TGTGCCATCAGTGAGTCGAAGATGGGACAGGGGTTTGGGGAGACCCAGTACTTC; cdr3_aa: CAISESKMGQGFGETQYF
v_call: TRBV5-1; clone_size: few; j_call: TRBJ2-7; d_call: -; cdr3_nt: TGCGCCAGCAGCGCGGGACAGTTCGAGCAGTACTTC; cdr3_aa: CASSAGQFEQYF
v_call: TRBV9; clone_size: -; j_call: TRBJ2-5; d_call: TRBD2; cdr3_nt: TGTGCCAGCAGCGGGAGGACTAGCGGGGACCAAACATGGGAGACCCAGTACTTC; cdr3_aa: CASSGRTSGDQTWETQYF
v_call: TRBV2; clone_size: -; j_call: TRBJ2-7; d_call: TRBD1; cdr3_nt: TGTGCCAGCGGACAGGGGGCTTCCTACGAGCAGTACTTC; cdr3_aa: CASGQGASYEQYF
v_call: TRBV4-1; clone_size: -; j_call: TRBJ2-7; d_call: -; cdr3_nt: TGCGCCAGCAGCCAAGATCGTCAGGGGCACGAGCAGTACTTC; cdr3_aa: CASSQDRQGHEQYF
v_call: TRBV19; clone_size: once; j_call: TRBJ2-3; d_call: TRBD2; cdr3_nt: TGTGCCAGTAGCCAAGGACTAGCGGGGACAGATACGCAGTATTTT; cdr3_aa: CASSQGLAGTDTQYF
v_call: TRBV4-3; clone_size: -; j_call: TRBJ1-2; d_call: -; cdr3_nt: TGCGCCAGCAGCCAAGATGAAGAGACAGATTATGGCTACACCTTC; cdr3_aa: CASSQDEETDYGYTF
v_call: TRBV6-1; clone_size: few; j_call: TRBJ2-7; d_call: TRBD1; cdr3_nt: TGTGCCAGCAGTGAGTCCAGGACAGGGTTAGACGAGCAGTACTTC; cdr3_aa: CASSESRTGLDEQYF
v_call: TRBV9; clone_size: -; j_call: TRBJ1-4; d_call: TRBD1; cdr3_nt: TGTGCCAGCAGCGCAGGGGGAGAAAAACTGTTTTTT; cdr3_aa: CASSAGGEKLFF
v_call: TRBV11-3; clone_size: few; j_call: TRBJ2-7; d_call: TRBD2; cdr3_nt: TGTGCCAGCAGCTTTAGAGCGGGGGCTGCCTACGAGCAGTACTTC; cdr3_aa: CASSFRAGAAYEQYF
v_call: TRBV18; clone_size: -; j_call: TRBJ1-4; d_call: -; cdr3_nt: TGTGCCAGCTCACCACCGTCAAGCGACAGCCAAAAACTGTTTTTT; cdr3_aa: CASSPPSSDSQKLFF
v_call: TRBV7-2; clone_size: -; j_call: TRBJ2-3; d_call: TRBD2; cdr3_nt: TGTGCCAGCAGCTCACAAATAGCGGGGGGGCGAACAGATACGCAGTATTTT; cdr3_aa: CASSSQIAGGRTDTQYF
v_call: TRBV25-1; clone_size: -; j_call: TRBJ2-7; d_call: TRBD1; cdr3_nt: TGTGCCAGCAGTGAAGACGGGCGCCAGACAGGGTCTTACGAGCAGTACTTC; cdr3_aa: CASSEDGRQTGSYEQYF
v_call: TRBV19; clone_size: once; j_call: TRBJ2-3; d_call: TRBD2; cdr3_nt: TGTGCCAGTAGCCAAGCGGGGCTTAGCACAGATACGCAGTATTTT; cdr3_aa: CASSQAGLSTDTQYF
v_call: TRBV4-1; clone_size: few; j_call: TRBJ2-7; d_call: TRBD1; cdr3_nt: TGCGCCAGCAGCCAAATCCCGGGACAGGCAACTCACGAGCAGTACTTC; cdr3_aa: CASSQIPGQATHEQYF
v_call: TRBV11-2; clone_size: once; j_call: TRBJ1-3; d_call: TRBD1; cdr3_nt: TGTGCCAGCAGCCGTTTCTCGGAGGGGGCTGTCTCTGGAAACACCATATATTTT; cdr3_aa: CASSRFSEGAVSGNTIYF
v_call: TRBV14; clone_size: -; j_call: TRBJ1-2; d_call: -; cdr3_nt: TGTGCCAGCAGCCAATATGATGGCTACACCTTC; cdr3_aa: CASSQYDGYTF
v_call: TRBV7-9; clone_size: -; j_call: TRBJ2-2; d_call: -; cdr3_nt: TGTGCCAGCAGCTTAGGGACAGCAGGAACCGGGGAGCTGTTTTTT; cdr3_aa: CASSLGTAGTGELFF
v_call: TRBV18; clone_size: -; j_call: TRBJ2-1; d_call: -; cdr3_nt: TGTGCCAGCTCACGAAAGGAGGGAGGAAATGAGCAGTTCTTC; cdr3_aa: CASSRKEGGNEQFF
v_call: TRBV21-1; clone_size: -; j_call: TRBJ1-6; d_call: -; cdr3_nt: TGTGCCAGCAGCCGACACAAACTCAGCTCCTATAATTCACCCCTCCACTTT; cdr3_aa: CASSRHKLSSYNSPLHF
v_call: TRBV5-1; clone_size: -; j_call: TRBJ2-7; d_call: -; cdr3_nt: TGCGCCAGCAGCTTGCGTAGGGAGGACTACGAGCAGTACTTC; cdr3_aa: CASSLRREDYEQYF
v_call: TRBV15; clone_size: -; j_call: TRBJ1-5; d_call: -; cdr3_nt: TGTGCCACCAGCAGGCGTAGAAGGACAGAGAGCAATCAGCCCCAGCATTTT; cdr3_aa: CATSRRRRTESNQPQHF
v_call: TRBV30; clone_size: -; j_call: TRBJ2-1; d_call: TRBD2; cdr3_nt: TGTGCCTGGAGTGTTCTGGCGGGGGGCAATGAGCAGTTCTTC; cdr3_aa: CAWSVLAGGNEQFF
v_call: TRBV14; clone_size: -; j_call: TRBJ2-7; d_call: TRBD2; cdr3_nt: TGTGCCAGCAGCCTCTTGAGCGGGGGGCGCTACGAGCAGTACTTC; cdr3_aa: CASSLLSGGRYEQYF
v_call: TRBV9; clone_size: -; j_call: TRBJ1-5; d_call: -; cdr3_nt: TGTGCCAGCAGCGTGGGAGAGGCCAATCAGCCCCAGCATTTT; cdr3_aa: CASSVGEANQPQHF
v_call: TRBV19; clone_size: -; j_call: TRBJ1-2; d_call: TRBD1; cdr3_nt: TGTGCCAGTAGTTCAACCGGGACAGGGGCGAGCTATGGCTACACCTTC; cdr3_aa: CASSSTGTGASYGYTF
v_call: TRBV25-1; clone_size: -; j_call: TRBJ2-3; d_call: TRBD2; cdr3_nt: TGTGCCAGCAGCAGCGGGGGGGACCCGAACACAGATACGCAGTATTTT; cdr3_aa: CASSSGGDPNTDTQYF
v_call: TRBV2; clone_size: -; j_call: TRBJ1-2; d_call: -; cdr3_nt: TGTGCCAGCAGTCGGGCAGGGGTGGGCTACACCTTC; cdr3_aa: CASSRAGVGYTF
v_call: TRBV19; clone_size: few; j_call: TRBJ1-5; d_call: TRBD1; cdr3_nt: TGTGCCAGTAGTACCTCGGGACAGATCAATCAGCCCCAGCATTTT; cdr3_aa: CASSTSGQINQPQHF